One sample yielded the 29 T cell receptor beta chains listed below, sequenced in a study of PD-1 blockade in mismatch repair-deficient tumors. Only in-frame clones appear in the TCRdb table, and some are missing; sequencing was by immunoSEQ multiplex PCR. The sample consists of some 120,000 clones, roughly 90% of them appearing once. The source material was peripheral blood, sampled approximately 71 weeks after starting pembrolizumab. The receptors were gathered from an adult with mismatch repair-deficient cancer.

This clone was observed a handful of times. The rearrangement uses TRBV11-2 and TRBJ2-7; D might be TRBD1 (6 bases). V lost 6 bases, J lost 3 bases, and 18 bases lay in between. The CDR3 runs to 15 residues. CDR1 is SGHAT, CDR2 FQNNGV, per germline. CDR3 in DNA: TGTGCCAGCAGACCAGCTGCTGGCAGGGGCTACGAGCAGTACTTC. The encoded protein is CASRPAAGRGYEQYF.

J is TRBJ1-1 and V is TRBV18; no firm D call. This CDR3 region has 13 residues. Germline CDR1 reads KGHSH; CDR2 reads LQKENI. V lost 6 bases to trimming and J lost 1 base, with 9 bases between them. The CDR3 protein is CASSTRSNTEAFF. In nucleotides, the CDR3 is TGTGCCAGCTCGACCCGCTCGAACACTGAAGCTTTCTTT.

V is TRBV28 and J is TRBJ2-1; perhaps TRBD2 as D (6 bases). The CDR3 extends over 12 amino acids. V lost 7 bases and J lost 5, with 9 bases in between. Germline CDR1 is MDHEN and CDR2 is SYDVKM. In DNA, the CDR3 is TGTGCCAGCACCCGGAGGGACAATGAGCAGTTCTTC. Residues: CASTRRDNEQFF.

Points on this clone: The sample contains more than one DNA sequence encoding this CDR3. The chain is built from TRBV19 and TRBJ2-7; unclear D gene. The CDR3 runs to 13 residues. Germline loops: CDR1 LNHDA, CDR2 SQIVND (reference sequence). V gave up 1 base and J gave up 0 bases, with 4 bases separating them. CDR3 DNA: TGTGCCAGTAGTATAGGGAGCTCCTACGAGCAGTACTTC. Its protein product is CASSIGSSYEQYF.

The chain combines TRBV4-3 with TRBJ2-1; perhaps D is TRBD1 or TRBD2 (6 bases each). The CDR3 is made up of 13 amino acids. Germline V gives CDR1 LGHNA, CDR2 YSLEER. The germline V and J ends were trimmed by 0 bases and 7 bases, with 7 bases remaining between them. The CDR3 loop reads CASSQEGGNEQFF. In DNA, the CDR3 is TGCGCCAGCAGCCAAGAAGGGGGGAATGAGCAGTTCTTC.

This rearrangement joins TRBV4-1 to TRBJ1-1; 7 bases are a match to TRBD1. The CDR3 is 15 residues long. The germline gives CDR1 MGHRA, CDR2 YSYEKL. The V segment lost 1 base and the J segment 7 bases; nucleotides outside the gene matches: 9. The CDR3 reads CASSQGGGGAYEAFF. Here the CDR3 DNA reads TGCGCCAGCAGCCAAGGTGGAGGGGGCGCGTATGAAGCTTTCTTT.

This chain uses TRBV29-1 with TRBJ2-7; 8 bases agree with TRBD2. Germline values: CDR1 SQVTM, CDR2 ANQGSEA. The CDR3 totals 14 residues. V gave up 4 bases and J gave up 3 bases; unmatched junction bases: 8. Written as DNA, the CDR3 is TGCAGCGTTGGAGGTCTAGCGGGTGGCTACGAGCAGTACTTC. Its protein is CSVGGLAGGYEQYF.

The chain couples TRBV29-1 to TRBJ2-5; 13 nucleotides align to TRBD2. With V trimmed by 3 bases and J by 2 bases, 9 bases remained unmatched. CDR1 is SQVTM and CDR2 is ANQGSEA in the germline V gene. The CDR3 runs 17 residues. CDR3 residues: CSVDGLAGVLLQETQYF. Here the CDR3 DNA reads TGCAGCGTTGACGGACTAGCGGGAGTCCTATTGCAAGAGACCCAGTACTTC. The entire variable domain, with the rest obtained from reference TRBV29-1 and TRBJ2-5, is as follows: SAVISQKPSRDICQRGTSLTIQCQVDSQVTMMFWYRQQPGQSLTLIATANQGSEATYESGFVIDKFPISRPNLTFSTLTVSNMSPEDSSIYLCSVDGLAGVLLQETQYFGPGTRLLVL.

This clone was seen more than once but under ten times. J is TRBJ1-5 and V is TRBV19; D remains ambiguous. Germline V CDR1 and CDR2: LNHDA, SQIVND (reference sequence). CDR3 size: 12 residues. With 10 bases removed from V and 6 bases from J, the gap between germline ends came to 13 bases. This CDR3 reads CATRRLGQPQHF. The CDR3 DNA follows: TGTGCCACCAGGAGGCTGGGTCAGCCCCAGCATTTT.

This rearrangement joins TRBV10-2 to TRBJ2-7; D gene unclear. This CDR3 contains 12 residues. Per germline, CDR1 WSHSY and CDR2 SAAADI. V lost 5 bases and J lost 0, with 5 bases in between. The DNA of the CDR3 is TGCGCCAGCAGTTTGAGCTCCTACGAGCAGTACTTC. Protein: CASSLSSYEQYF.

This clone was detected only a few times. The rearrangement joins TRBV29-1 to TRBJ2-7; D uncertain. The CDR3 loop spans 13 amino acids. Trimming removed 6 bases at V and 6 bases at J, with 18 bases between. Germline V gene lookup returns CDR1 SQVTM and CDR2 ANQGSEA. As DNA, the CDR3 is TGCAGCGTGGAAAAGACCGAGTGGGGCGAGCAGTACTTC. Protein sequence: CSVEKTEWGEQYF.

This chain uses TRBV11-2 with TRBJ2-1, with 10 positions matching TRBD1. V lost 6 bases and J lost 9; bases outside the gene matches: 14. The CDR3 runs 16 residues. CDR1 is SGHAT, CDR2 FQNNGV, per germline. For the CDR3, the DNA is TGTGCCAGCAGTTTTACCGGGACAGGGGTTTTTGGTGAGCAGTTCTTC. Protein: CASSFTGTGVFGEQFF.

The CDR3 spells CASRSEGTDTQYF. In DNA, the CDR3 is TGTGCCAGCCGATCTGAGGGCACAGATACGCAGTATTTT. This chain uses TRBV19 with TRBJ2-3; D gene unclear. There are 13 residues in the CDR3. Germline assignment: CDR1 LNHDA and CDR2 SQIVND (reference sequence). The ends were cut back, 9 bases at V and 1 base at J, with 11 bases in the middle.

This clone has a single count. The chain is built from TRBV19 and TRBJ2-1; D remains unclear. The CDR3 loop spans 12 amino acids. V lost 5 bases and J lost 2, with 4 bases in between. The V gene's germline CDR1 is LNHDA and CDR2 SQIVND (reference sequence). CDR3 region: CASSSTYNEQFF. Here the CDR3 DNA reads TGTGCCAGTAGTTCAACCTACAATGAGCAGTTCTTC.

This chain links TRBV7-2 with TRBJ2-7, with 7 bases that match TRBD1. The CDR3 loop spans 14 amino acids. Germline lookup yields CDR1 SGHTA and CDR2 FQGNSA. Germline trimming cut 5 bases from V and 7 bases from J; bases unmatched to any gene: 11. The chain's CDR3 is CASSPWTGSREQYF. Written as DNA, the CDR3 is TGTGCCAGCAGCCCCTGGACAGGTTCGAGAGAGCAGTACTTC.

This chain links TRBV27 with TRBJ2-2; TRBD2 matches at 9 bases. The germline gives CDR1 MNHEY, CDR2 SMNVEV (reference sequence). The CDR3 is 17 residues long. V was clipped by 2 bases and J by 3 bases; unmatched bases: 7. The CDR3: CASSLNSGSSDTGELFF. The CDR3 DNA reads as TGTGCCAGCAGTTTAAATAGCGGGAGCTCGGACACCGGGGAGCTGTTTTTT.

The chain employs TRBV4-1 and TRBJ2-1, with TRBD2 identical over 10 bases. Germline loops: CDR1 MGHRA, CDR2 YSYEKL. V was clipped by 6 bases and J by 3 bases; unmatched bases: 8. This CDR3 is 16 amino acids long. CDR3 region: CASSRHASGSYNEQFF. As DNA, the CDR3 is TGCGCCAGCAGTCGACACGCTAGCGGGAGCTACAATGAGCAGTTCTTC.

The rearrangement uses TRBV20-1 and TRBJ2-3; D remains ambiguous. Trimming took off 5 bases at V and 2 bases at J, with 5 bases between the two ends. The CDR3 has 11 residues. CDR1 DFQATT and CDR2 SNEGSKA come from the germline V gene (reference sequence). Here the CDR3 reads CSASHTDTQYF. The DNA for the CDR3 is TGCAGTGCTTCCCACACAGATACGCAGTATTTT.

The chain uses TRBV19 and TRBJ1-4, with 7 bases aligning to TRBD1. V trimming: 4 bases; J trimming: 2 bases; junction bases outside the gene matches: 1. The CDR3 extends over 14 amino acids. Germline V gives CDR1 LNHDA, CDR2 SQIVND (reference sequence). The DNA for the CDR3 is TGTGCCAGTAGTAAAGGGGGCACTAATGAAAAACTGTTTTTT. Its protein is CASSKGGTNEKLFF. The full variable domain, rest sourced from reference TRBV19 and TRBJ1-4, is DGGITQSPKYLFRKEGQNVTLSCEQNLNHDAMYWYRQDPGQGLRLIYYSQIVNDFQKGDIAEGYSVSREKKESFPLTVTSAQKNPTAFYLCASSKGGTNEKLFFGSGTQLSVL.

The genes are TRBV10-3 and TRBJ2-1; D call uncertain. The CDR3 spans 13 residues. Germline CDR1 reads ENHRY; CDR2 reads SYGVKD. V was shortened by 4 bases and J by 8 bases, with 12 bases between the two germline ends. The CDR3 here is CAISVGQMYEQFF. In nucleotides, the CDR3 is TGTGCCATCAGTGTTGGTCAAATGTATGAGCAGTTCTTC.

J is TRBJ2-7 and V is TRBV5-5, with D maybe TRBD2 (5 bases). Germline assignment: CDR1 SGHKS and CDR2 YYEKEE (reference sequence). V dropped 0 bases and J dropped 4 bases, with 11 bases sitting between them. This CDR3 region has 14 residues. The CDR3 sequence is CASSLEWRAYEQYF. The CDR3 DNA reads TGTGCCAGCAGCTTGGAGTGGCGGGCGTACGAGCAGTACTTC.

The DNA of the CDR3 is TGTGCCAGCAGCAAAGACAGGGAAGCTTTCTTT. Amino acid sequence: CASSKDREAFF. The V gene is TRBV7-9, the J gene TRBJ1-1; possible D gene TRBD1, 6 bases. The V gene's germline CDR1 is SEHNR and CDR2 FQNEAQ (reference sequence). Trimming cost V 5 bases and J 8 bases, with 9 bases left between them. The CDR3 is made up of 11 amino acids.

The chain joins TRBV30 to TRBJ1-1; 7 positions agree with TRBD1. The CDR3 spans 13 residues. In germline, CDR1 is GTSNPN, CDR2 SVGIG (reference sequence). V lost 0 bases, J lost 6 bases, and 4 bases stayed unmatched. The DNA of the CDR3 is TGTGCCTGGAGTGTACGCACAGGGGCTGAAGCTTTCTTT. Protein product: CAWSVRTGAEAFF.

This chain uses TRBV6-6 with TRBJ2-5; tentatively, D is TRBD2 (6 bases). Germline V CDR1 and CDR2: MNHNY, SVGAGI (reference sequence). This CDR3 is built from 14 residues. Trimming removed 5 bases from V and 4 bases from J, with 14 bases in between. This chain's CDR3 is CASSTTPGVETQYF. The CDR3 coding sequence is TGTGCCAGCAGTACTACCCCGGGGGTAGAGACCCAGTACTTC.

The chain uses TRBV11-2 and TRBJ2-5; 7 bases are shared with TRBD1. The CDR3 sequence is 15 residues long. The germline CDR1 and CDR2 sequences are SGHAT and FQNNGV. Germline trimming cut 1 base from V and 5 bases from J; bases unmatched to any gene: 7. In DNA form, the CDR3 reads TGTGCCAGCAGCTTAGGAGAGGGGGCTGGGGAGACCCAGTACTTC. This encodes CASSLGEGAGETQYF.

The J gene is TRBJ2-5, the V gene TRBV15; 12 nucleotides agree with TRBD2. The CDR3 is 16 amino acids. The J segment lost 1 base and the V segment lost 8 bases, leaving 8 bases of the junction unmatched. Germline assignment: CDR1 LNHNV and CDR2 YYDKDF (reference sequence). In DNA, the CDR3 is TGTGCCACCGGACAGAGACTAGCGGGAGCCCAAGAGACCCAGTACTTC. It encodes CATGQRLAGAQETQYF.

CDR3 nucleotide sequence: TGCGCCAGCAGCTCGACAGGGGGCTGGAATGAAGCTTTCTTT. The encoded protein is CASSSTGGWNEAFF. The genes are TRBV5-1 and TRBJ1-1, with 10 nucleotides matching TRBD1. CDR1 and CDR2 from the germline V gene are SGHRS and YFSETQ. The CDR3 covers 14 residues. The J segment lost 7 bases and the V segment lost 3 bases, leaving 6 bases of the junction unmatched.

The V and J genes are TRBV7-9 and TRBJ2-4, with D possibly TRBD2 on 5 matching bases. V lost 3 bases to trimming and J lost 2 bases, with 11 bases between them. Germline values: CDR1 SEHNR, CDR2 FQNEAQ (reference sequence). CDR3 length: 15 residues. The CDR3 here is CASSLGFGTKNIQYF. The CDR3 DNA is TGTGCCAGCAGCTTGGGGTTCGGGACCAAAAACATTCAGTACTTC.

The rearrangement links TRBV6-1 to TRBJ1-3; perhaps TRBD1 as D (6 bases). CDR3 length equals 14 residues. Germline-derived CDR1 and CDR2 are MNHNS and SASEGT. V was trimmed by 7 bases and J by 0 bases, leaving 10 bases between them. The CDR3 coding sequence is TGTGCCAGCACCAGGGGACCCTCTGGAAACACCATATATTTT. Translated, it gives CASTRGPSGNTIYF.